A single sample gave rise to the 17 T cell receptor beta chains below, sequenced in a study of CD8 T cells in Susac syndrome. An amount of RNA that ranged from roughly 0.45 to 1 ug was reverse transcribed with random hexamers. A single record per CDR3 protein comes from TCRdb applying MiXCR to the immunoSEQ multiplex PCR reads. The sample lists about 120,000 distinct CDR3 sequences, 85% to 95% occurring once. Input material: CD8+ T cells from PBMCs. Receptors originate from a human donor in good health.

This chain links TRBV2 with TRBJ1-5; D uncertain. V was shortened by 0 bases and J by 4 bases, with 13 bases between the two germline ends. Germline assignment: CDR1 SNHLY and CDR2 FYNNEI. The CDR3 extends over 16 amino acids. The CDR3 protein is CASSEAGGVVNQPQHF. CDR3 coding DNA: TGTGCCAGCAGTGAAGCAGGCGGGGTAGTGAATCAGCCCCAGCATTTT. Full variable domain (missing parts from reference TRBV2 and TRBJ1-5): EPEVTQTPSHQVTQMGQEVILRCVPISNHLYFYWYRQILGQKVEFLVSFYNNEISEKSEIFDDQFSVERPDGSNFTLKIRSTKLEDSAMYFCASSEAGGVVNQPQHFGDGTRLSIL.

The chain couples TRBV7-2 to TRBJ2-7; 9 nucleotides agree with TRBD1. Germline trimming cut 2 bases from V and 5 bases from J; bases unmatched to any gene: 7. The germline V gene encodes CDR1 SGHTA and CDR2 FQGNSA. The CDR3 loop spans 15 amino acids. The CDR3 protein is CASSLRRDRAHEQYF. The CDR3 DNA reads as TGTGCCAGCAGCTTAAGGCGGGACAGGGCCCACGAGCAGTACTTC.

The rearrangement joins TRBV6-1 to TRBJ2-1; 11 nucleotides agree with TRBD2. V lost 4 bases to trimming and J lost 10 bases; unmatched junction nucleotides: 9. Germline V gives CDR1 MNHNS, CDR2 SASEGT. The CDR3 contains 15 residues. The DNA of the CDR3 is TGTGCCAGCAGTGGCACTCTAGCGGGGGGACGCGAGCAGTTCTTC. It translates to CASSGTLAGGREQFF.

This clonotype was picked up one time. The chain has TRBV7-2 and TRBJ2-3, with 7 bases fitting TRBD2. V was pared by 5 bases and J by 2 bases, with 16 bases of the junction left unmatched. Germline CDR1 SGHTA, CDR2 FQGNSA. CDR3 length equals 18 residues. The chain's CDR3 is CASSPPPTGGAFTDTQYF. In DNA, the CDR3 is TGTGCCAGCAGCCCCCCACCCACGGGGGGTGCGTTCACAGATACGCAGTATTTT.

This clonotype was detected a few times. The J gene is TRBJ2-6, the V gene TRBV30; D perhaps matches TRBD2 (6 bases). Germline-derived CDR1 and CDR2 are GTSNPN and SVGIG (reference sequence). This CDR3 region has 16 residues. Trimming pared 5 bases from V and 4 bases from J, leaving 18 bases between. The CDR3 sequence is CAWVGGRISGANVLTF. The CDR3 bases are TGTGCCTGGGTAGGAGGGCGTATCTCCGGGGCCAACGTCCTGACTTTC.

V and J are TRBV7-8 and TRBJ1-2; TRBD1 agrees at 11 bases. CDR1 and CDR2 from the germline V gene are SGHVS and FQNEAQ. V trimming: 5 bases; J trimming: 4 bases; junction bases outside the gene matches: 9. The length of the CDR3 is 16 residues. The CDR3 DNA reads as TGTGCCAGCAGCCCGCGCCGGGACAGGGGGATCTATGGCTACACCTTC. It translates to CASSPRRDRGIYGYTF.

The rearrangement uses TRBV11-2 and TRBJ2-6; D is ambiguous. The CDR3 is 14 residues long. The germline gives CDR1 SGHAT, CDR2 FQNNGV. With 3 bases removed from V and 2 bases from J, the gap between germline ends came to 5 bases. This chain's CDR3 is CASSFIAGANVLTF. CDR3 DNA sequence: TGTGCCAGCAGCTTCATTGCTGGGGCCAACGTCCTGACTTTC.

V is TRBV20-1 and J is TRBJ2-7; D may correspond to TRBD1 or TRBD2 (5 bases each). There are 13 residues in the CDR3. CDR1 and CDR2 (germline): DFQATT, SNEGSKA (reference sequence). V lost 1 base and J 1 base, leaving 8 bases between the germline ends. As DNA, the CDR3 is TGCAGTGCTAGAGGAGGGGTATCCTACGAGCAGTACTTC. It encodes CSARGGVSYEQYF.

The chain is built from TRBV10-2 and TRBJ2-5; D is unclear. CDR3 length: 12 residues. V was pared by 5 bases and J by 1 base, with 5 bases between. The germline CDR1 and CDR2 sequences are WSHSY and SAAADI. The CDR3: CASSKLQETQYF. For the CDR3, the DNA is TGCGCCAGCAGTAAACTCCAAGAGACCCAGTACTTC.

This chain uses TRBV2 with TRBJ2-1; 9 nucleotides align to TRBD2. This CDR3 comprises 15 residues. Trimming took 1 base from V and 7 from J; bases not matched to a gene: 5. CDR1 is SNHLY and CDR2 is FYNNEI in the germline V gene. The CDR3 nucleotides read TGTGCCAGCAGTGAAGTCGCGGGGGGGAAAAATGAGCAGTTCTTC. Translated: CASSEVAGGKNEQFF. Looking up the rest from reference TRBV2 and TRBJ2-1 gives the full variable domain: EPEVTQTPSHQVTQMGQEVILRCVPISNHLYFYWYRQILGQKVEFLVSFYNNEISEKSEIFDDQFSVERPDGSNFTLKIRSTKLEDSAMYFCASSEVAGGKNEQFFGPGTRLTVL.

This clonotype was seen only once. This chain links TRBV5-1 with TRBJ1-1, with D uncertain. Germline-derived CDR1 and CDR2 are SGHRS and YFSETQ. Trimming took off 5 bases at V and 8 bases at J, with 19 bases between the two ends. CDR3 length equals 14 residues. CDR3 DNA sequence: TGCGCCAGCAGGTATTCCACGGAGCTTCTCGAAGCTTTCTTT. Translated, it gives CASRYSTELLEAFF.

This clonotype came up once. V usage is TRBV20-1 and J usage is TRBJ2-2; D may be TRBD1 (6 bases). The CDR3 runs to 13 residues. Germline CDR1 and CDR2: DFQATT and SNEGSKA (reference sequence). Trimming shortened V by 6 bases and J by 1 base, and 9 bases separated the two germline ends. Here the CDR3 reads CSAPGQNTGELFF. The DNA for the CDR3 is TGCAGTGCCCCGGGACAGAACACCGGGGAGCTGTTTTTT.

The count of this clonotype is one. This CDR3 is CASGPQQGASYEQYF. The CDR3, as DNA: TGTGCTAGTGGACCCCAACAGGGGGCCTCCTACGAGCAGTACTTC. The genes are TRBV12-5 and TRBJ2-7; TRBD1 matches at 9 bases. Germline lookup yields CDR1 LGHNT and CDR2 FRNRAP. The CDR3 has 15 amino acids. With V trimmed by 6 bases and J by 0 bases, 6 bases remained unmatched.

A single count supports this clonotype. V and J are TRBV7-9 and TRBJ1-1; 7 nucleotides line up with TRBD1. Losses at the gene ends were 2 bases for V and 0 bases for J; bases not matched to a gene: 15. CDR3 length equals 19 residues. The germline CDR1 and CDR2 sequences are SEHNR and FQNEAQ (reference sequence). CDR3 sequence (DNA): TGTGCCAGCAGCTTAAGGAGCCTGGGACAGCTGAAAATGAACACTGAAGCTTTCTTT. It yields the protein CASSLRSLGQLKMNTEAFF.

This rearrangement joins TRBV7-2 to TRBJ2-5; perhaps TRBD2 as D (6 bases). V lost 7 bases and J 5 bases, leaving 20 bases between the germline ends. There are 15 residues in the CDR3. Germline V gives CDR1 SGHTA, CDR2 FQGNSA. CDR3 loop: CASTRDVGGKETQYF. CDR3 nucleotides: TGTGCCAGCACCCGTGATGTTGGGGGGAAGGAGACCCAGTACTTC.

The CDR3 DNA follows: TGCAGTGCCCCGGGACTAGCGTTTAGCACAGATACGCAGTATTTT. This encodes CSAPGLAFSTDTQYF. This chain links TRBV20-1 with TRBJ2-3; 10 nucleotides align to TRBD2. The CDR3 runs 15 residues. Germline CDR1 reads DFQATT; CDR2 reads SNEGSKA (reference sequence). With V trimmed by 6 bases and J by 0 bases, 6 bases remained unmatched.

The rearrangement links TRBV20-1 to TRBJ2-7, with 7 bases identical to TRBD2. Germline CDR1 reads DFQATT; CDR2 reads SNEGSKA (reference sequence). Unmatched junction bases numbered 12, after V lost 1 base and J lost 6 bases. The CDR3 runs to 15 residues. The CDR3 DNA is TGCAGTGCTAGAGCTTTGACTCTAGCGGTAGGCGAGCAGTACTTC. It specifies CSARALTLAVGEQYF.